This passage covers 27 T cell receptor beta chains from one sample sequenced in a study of T cell changes during pregnancy in multiple sclerosis. The method was immunoSEQ multiplex PCR; TCRdb's version includes in-frame clones alone and lacks a portion of them. The data hold around 50,000 clones, with over 85% observed a single time. The sequencing here drew on CD4+ T cells from peripheral blood mononuclear cells, taken in the first trimester of pregnancy. The source of these receptors is a female donor with multiple sclerosis, enrolled in a pregnancy study.

This clone occurred once. This chain joins TRBV5-1 and TRBJ2-3, with 8 positions matching TRBD2. Losses at the gene ends were 1 base for V and 3 bases for J; bases not matched to a gene: 7. This CDR3 spans 16 amino acids. Germline-derived CDR1 and CDR2 are SGHRS and YFSETQ. CDR3 amino acids: CASSLLLAGPTDTQYF. DNA for the CDR3: TGCGCCAGCAGCTTGTTGTTAGCGGGGCCTACAGATACGCAGTATTTT.

The CDR3 nucleotides are TGTGCCAGCAGCGCCCCGGAACAGAGCTCTGGAAACACCATATATTTT. Its translation is CASSAPEQSSGNTIYF. The chain has TRBV7-9 and TRBJ1-3; D remains unclear. V dropped 5 bases and J dropped 0 bases, with 14 bases sitting between them. This CDR3 comprises 16 residues. Germline V CDR1 and CDR2: SEHNR, FQNEAQ (reference sequence).

The chain has TRBV5-1 and TRBJ1-1; D call uncertain. This CDR3 has 15 residues. Germline V gene lookup returns CDR1 SGHRS and CDR2 YFSETQ. V gave up 2 bases and J gave up 8 bases, with 19 bases separating them. The CDR3 nucleotides read TGCGCCAGCAGCTTCGTTTTATCGGAAGGAGACGAAGCTTTCTTT. Protein: CASSFVLSEGDEAFF.

V and J are TRBV5-1 and TRBJ2-5, with D perhaps TRBD2 (6 bases). The germline V and J ends were trimmed by 2 bases and 2 bases, with 13 bases remaining between them. The germline V gene has CDR1 SGHRS and CDR2 YFSETQ. This CDR3 has 15 amino acids. The CDR3 here is CASSFGRGGQETQYF. The CDR3 DNA reads as TGCGCCAGCAGCTTTGGGCGGGGTGGGCAAGAGACCCAGTACTTC.

V gene TRBV5-1 combines with J gene TRBJ2-2; a weak D match, TRBD1 (5 bases). The CDR3 covers 14 residues. Looked up from germline, CDR1 is SGHRS and CDR2 is YFSETQ. Trimming cost V 0 bases and J 6 bases, with 9 bases left between them. DNA of the CDR3: TGCGCCAGCAGCTTGGGTCAGGGTCCCGGGGAGCTGTTTTTT. It yields the protein CASSLGQGPGELFF.

The chain couples TRBV5-1 to TRBJ1-4, with D possibly TRBD1 on 6 matching bases. The CDR3 extends over 15 amino acids. With 4 bases removed from V and 8 bases from J, the gap between germline ends came to 18 bases. Germline values: CDR1 SGHRS, CDR2 YFSETQ. CDR3 in DNA: TGCGCCAGCAGCCCTGACAGGAACCCGTCCGAAAAACTGTTTTTT. Protein sequence: CASSPDRNPSEKLFF.

This chain joins TRBV4-2 and TRBJ2-3, with TRBD2 matching over 7 bases. The CDR3 sequence is 16 residues long. V was pared by 0 bases and J by 1 base, with 4 bases of the junction left unmatched. In germline, CDR1 is LGHNA, CDR2 YNFKEQ. The CDR3: CASSQEALAGTDTQYF. CDR3 coding DNA: TGTGCCAGCAGCCAAGAGGCGCTAGCGGGCACAGATACGCAGTATTTT.

The chain carries TRBV10-3 and TRBJ1-1; the match to TRBD1 covers 9 bases. There are 13 residues in the CDR3. Trimming cost V 7 bases and J 8 bases; bases outside gene matches: 8. CDR1 ENHRY and CDR2 SYGVKD come from the germline V gene. This CDR3 reads CAITPGQGGEAFF. Here the CDR3 DNA reads TGTGCCATCACCCCGGGACAGGGCGGCGAAGCTTTCTTT.

The chain has TRBV9 and TRBJ1-4; no firm D call. V lost 0 bases and J 4 bases, leaving 16 bases between the germline ends. Germline-derived CDR1 and CDR2 are SGDLS and YYNGEE. The CDR3 runs 17 residues. CDR3 coding DNA: TGTGCCAGCAGCGTAGTTGGTCAGCCTGGACTTAATGAAAAACTGTTTTTT. Protein product: CASSVVGQPGLNEKLFF.

V is TRBV5-6 and J is TRBJ2-5; 8 positions match TRBD2. The length of the CDR3 is 16 residues. Trimming at V came to 4 bases and at J to 3 bases, leaving 11 bases not matched to a gene. Germline CDR1 SGHDT, CDR2 YYEEEE. The CDR3 spells CASSLRGGPQEETQYF. CDR3 sequence (DNA): TGTGCCAGCAGCCTACGCGGGGGGCCGCAGGAAGAGACCCAGTACTTC.

The chain carries TRBV7-6 and TRBJ2-5; TRBD2 might be the D (7 bases). Trimming left V 1 base short and J 5 bases short, with 17 bases between. Per the germline V gene, CDR1 is SGHVS and CDR2 is FNYEAQ. This CDR3 spans 16 amino acids. For the CDR3, the DNA is TGTGCCAGCAGCTTAGGATTGGGGGGGCCGGGGGAGACCCAGTACTTC. This translates into CASSLGLGGPGETQYF.

V and J are TRBV18 and TRBJ1-1; TRBD1 is a possible D gene (6 bases). In germline, CDR1 is KGHSH, CDR2 LQKENI. This CDR3 region has 18 residues. V was clipped by 2 bases and J by 4 bases, with 23 bases between them. CDR3 bases: TGTGCCAGCTCACCAATAGGACAACAGGGATTTTCGGGCACTGAAGCTTTCTTT. Encoded protein: CASSPIGQQGFSGTEAFF.

CDR3 sequence: CASSSGQAVVADTQYF. Here the CDR3 DNA reads TGTGCCAGCAGCTCCGGACAGGCGGTCGTAGCAGATACGCAGTATTTT. V is TRBV5-5 and J is TRBJ2-3; the match to TRBD1 covers 7 bases. The J segment lost 4 bases and the V segment lost 3 bases, leaving 11 bases of the junction unmatched. Germline V gene sequence: CDR1 SGHKS, CDR2 YYEKEE (reference sequence). The CDR3 loop spans 16 amino acids.

The chain employs TRBV7-9 and TRBJ2-7; D is possibly TRBD1 (6 bases). The CDR3 is 12 amino acids. Trimming stripped 5 bases from V and 8 bases from J, with 13 bases between. Germline-derived CDR1 and CDR2 are SEHNR and FQNEAQ (reference sequence). CDR3 protein: CASSHNWGQQYF. CDR3 DNA sequence: TGTGCCAGCAGCCACAATTGGGGGCAGCAGTACTTC.

The V gene is TRBV10-3, the J gene TRBJ2-1; TRBD2 aligns across 9 bases. Germline V gene data show CDR1 as ENHRY and CDR2 as SYGVKD. Trimming removed 10 bases from V and 7 bases from J; junction bases left unmatched: 14. CDR3 length: 15 amino acids. CDR3 loop: CATVLTSGLLNEQFF. The CDR3 nucleotides read TGTGCCACCGTACTGACTAGCGGCCTCTTGAATGAGCAGTTCTTC.

The J gene is TRBJ1-5, the V gene TRBV5-5; D gene uncertain. Germline V gene lookup returns CDR1 SGHKS and CDR2 YYEKEE (reference sequence). Deletions cut 0 bases from V and 2 bases from J, with 6 bases between. This CDR3 spans 14 amino acids. CDR3 DNA sequence: TGTGCCAGCAGCTTGGTAACGGGCAATCAGCCCCAGCATTTT. Amino acid sequence: CASSLVTGNQPQHF.

This chain joins TRBV19 and TRBJ1-6; D not certain. Germline V CDR1 and CDR2: LNHDA, SQIVND (reference sequence). The germline V and J ends were trimmed by 0 bases and 7 bases, with 13 bases remaining between them. The CDR3 is 16 residues long. As DNA, the CDR3 is TGTGCCAGTAGTATAGATCTGCGAGTCCCCAATTCACCCCTCCACTTT. It encodes CASSIDLRVPNSPLHF.

The chain has TRBV10-3 and TRBJ1-2, with D possibly matching TRBD1 (6 bases). The CDR3 is 14 amino acids. CDR1 and CDR2 from the germline V gene are ENHRY and SYGVKD. The germline V and J ends were trimmed by 7 bases and 0 bases, with 12 bases remaining between them. This chain's CDR3 is CAITDGGANYGYTF. In nucleotides, the CDR3 is TGTGCCATCACGGATGGGGGCGCTAACTATGGCTACACCTTC.

The rearrangement links TRBV10-3 to TRBJ2-1; 9 bases line up with TRBD1. CDR3 size: 15 residues. Germline loops: CDR1 ENHRY, CDR2 SYGVKD. The trim removed 6 bases at V and 9 bases at J, leaving 12 bases unmatched. The DNA of the CDR3 is TGTGCCATCAGGGACGACAGGGGGTCCCCGTTTGAGCAGTTCTTC. This encodes CAIRDDRGSPFEQFF.

The rearrangement joins TRBV9 to TRBJ2-6, with 8 positions matching TRBD1. Germline V CDR1 and CDR2: SGDLS, YYNGEE. V lost 2 bases and J lost 2; bases outside the gene matches: 3. The CDR3 is made up of 16 amino acids. The CDR3 DNA reads TGTGCCAGCAGCGTGACACAGGGGGCTGGGGCCAACGTCCTGACTTTC. Translation gives CASSVTQGAGANVLTF.

The V call is TRBV5-5, the J call TRBJ1-5; TRBD1 matches at 7 bases. The J segment lost 0 bases and the V segment lost 4 bases, leaving 10 bases of the junction unmatched. Germline V CDR1 and CDR2: SGHKS, YYEKEE (reference sequence). There are 17 residues in the CDR3. The CDR3 nucleotides are TGTGCCAGCAGCACCTTGGACAGGACGGATAGCAATCAGCCCCAGCATTTT. Protein sequence: CASSTLDRTDSNQPQHF.

The J gene is TRBJ2-3, the V gene TRBV15; TRBD2 aligns across 8 bases. This CDR3 comprises 18 residues. In germline, CDR1 is LNHNV, CDR2 YYDKDF (reference sequence). V was clipped by 0 bases and J by 2 bases; unmatched bases: 10. The CDR3 bases are TGTGCCACCAGCAGAGATGATTTTGGCGGGGGGATCACAGATACGCAGTATTTT. Translation: CATSRDDFGGGITDTQYF.

This rearrangement joins TRBV5-1 to TRBJ1-2, with TRBD1 matching 9 bases. Germline trimming cut 1 base from V and 8 bases from J; bases unmatched to any gene: 0. The CDR3 length is 12 residues. Germline loops: CDR1 SGHRS, CDR2 YFSETQ. In nucleotides, the CDR3 is TGCGCCAGCAGCTTGACAGGGGGCGGCTACACCTTC. Encoded protein: CASSLTGGGYTF.

The chain employs TRBV10-3 and TRBJ2-3, with 12 nucleotides matching TRBD2. Germline V gene data show CDR1 as ENHRY and CDR2 as SYGVKD. CDR3 length: 15 amino acids. V dropped 6 bases and J dropped 3; count of bases not matched to a gene: 4. The CDR3 loop reads CAISKTSGGTDTQYF. The CDR3 bases are TGTGCCATCAGCAAGACTAGCGGGGGAACAGATACGCAGTATTTT.

The V call is TRBV30, the J call TRBJ1-4; the match to TRBD1 covers 8 bases. Trimming at V came to 2 bases and at J to 8 bases, leaving 4 bases not matched to a gene. The CDR3 is 13 amino acids. The V gene's germline CDR1 is GTSNPN and CDR2 SVGIG (reference sequence). The CDR3 here is CAWSSGQGEKLFF. The CDR3 DNA reads TGTGCCTGGAGTTCCGGACAGGGAGAAAAACTGTTTTTT.

This clone showed up just once. The V gene is TRBV6-1, the J gene TRBJ2-3, with TRBD2 matching over 8 bases. V dropped 2 bases and J dropped 5; count of bases not matched to a gene: 3. CDR1 and CDR2 (germline): MNHNS, SASEGT. The CDR3 is 14 residues long. CDR3 residues: CASSERGGGDTQYF. CDR3 DNA sequence: TGTGCCAGCAGTGAACGGGGGGGTGGAGATACGCAGTATTTT.

The rearrangement joins TRBV2 to TRBJ1-3; 8 bases are shared with TRBD1. CDR3 length: 13 amino acids. Germline CDR1 SNHLY, CDR2 FYNNEI. Trimming took 6 bases from V and 11 from J; bases not matched to a gene: 9. The CDR3 region has the DNA TGTGCCAGCAGGACGGACAGGGTCTCTTCCATATATTTT. Translated, it gives CASRTDRVSSIYF. The entire variable domain, with the rest obtained from reference TRBV2 and TRBJ1-3, is as follows: EPEVTQTPSHQVTQMGQEVILRCVPISNHLYFYWYRQILGQKVEFLVSFYNNEISEKSEIFDDQFSVERPDGSNFTLKIRSTKLEDSAMYFCASRTDRVSSIYFGEGSWLTVV.